Presented here are 9 T cell receptor beta chains from one specimen sequenced in a study of T cell responses to AZD1222 COVID-19 vaccine. This table comes from immunoSEQ multiplex PCR, and its TCRdb copy is limited to in-frame clones, with some not included. This sample has about 150,000 clones, with about 92% found just once. Sample: peripheral blood, taken 28 days after the second AZD1222 dose. These receptors were collected from an adult who received the AZD1222 COVID-19 vaccine.

The chain is built from TRBV5-1 and TRBJ2-1; 11 bases map to TRBD1. Trimming removed 2 bases from V and 7 bases from J; junction bases left unmatched: 2. The germline gives CDR1 SGHRS, CDR2 YFSETQ. The CDR3 extends over 14 amino acids. This CDR3 is CASSFGTGGNEQFF. DNA of the CDR3: TGCGCCAGCAGCTTCGGGACAGGGGGGAATGAGCAGTTCTTC.

The DNA of the CDR3 is TGTGCCAGCAGCCCCCCGGCTAGCGCTACCTACGAGCAGTACTTC. It codes for CASSPPASATYEQYF. V and J are TRBV9 and TRBJ2-7; D possibly corresponds to TRBD2 (6 bases). This CDR3 is built from 15 residues. Germline V CDR1 and CDR2: SGDLS, YYNGEE. V lost 4 bases and J 2 bases, leaving 16 bases between the germline ends.

V usage is TRBV11-3 and J usage is TRBJ2-7; D gene uncertain. This CDR3 is built from 14 residues. Trimming removed 3 bases at V and 0 bases at J, with 9 bases between. CDR1 and CDR2 from the germline V gene are SGHNT and YENEEA. In DNA, the CDR3 is TGTGCCAGCAGCTTTACCAGGAGCTCCTACGAGCAGTACTTC. It codes for CASSFTRSSYEQYF.

The CDR3 nucleotides are TGTGCCAGCAGTCCTGGCGGCAGAAGCACAGATACGCAGTATTTT. Its translation is CASSPGGRSTDTQYF. This chain links TRBV28 with TRBJ2-3; D ambiguous. In germline, CDR1 is MDHEN, CDR2 SYDVKM. The CDR3 spans 15 residues. V lost 5 bases to trimming and J lost 0 bases, with 12 bases between them.

This rearrangement joins TRBV18 to TRBJ2-6, with 10 bases fitting TRBD1. The germline gives CDR1 KGHSH, CDR2 LQKENI. The CDR3 consists of 19 residues. The J segment lost 3 bases and the V segment lost 4 bases, leaving 12 bases of the junction unmatched. The CDR3 sequence: CASSRTPGQGYSGANVLTF. CDR3 coding DNA: TGTGCCAGCTCACGAACTCCGGGACAGGGGTATAGTGGGGCCAACGTCCTGACTTTC.

This clone was observed a single time. V usage is TRBV4-3 and J usage is TRBJ1-1; TRBD1 might be the D (6 bases). There are 14 residues in the CDR3. The germline gives CDR1 LGHNA, CDR2 YSLEER. V lost 2 bases to trimming and J lost 4 bases, with 11 bases between them. The CDR3 loop reads CASSQLDRLTEAFF. CDR3 DNA sequence: TGCGCCAGCAGCCAACTCGACAGGCTCACTGAAGCTTTCTTT.

V and J are TRBV2 and TRBJ2-7; 8 nucleotides match TRBD2. Germline-derived CDR1 and CDR2 are SNHLY and FYNNEI. The junction had 5 bases not matched to a gene; V was cut back by 6 bases and J by 1 base. The CDR3 runs 14 residues. The CDR3 sequence is CASRETSGSYEQYF. DNA for the CDR3: TGTGCCAGCAGAGAAACTAGCGGTTCCTACGAGCAGTACTTC.

The J gene is TRBJ1-3, the V gene TRBV2, with D possibly TRBD1 on 5 matching bases. V lost 4 bases to trimming and J lost 4 bases, with 17 bases between them. From germline, CDR1 is SNHLY and CDR2 FYNNEI. The CDR3 sequence is 16 residues long. In nucleotides, the CDR3 is TGTGCCAGCAGTGGCAGTAGCGGGGCGGAGGGAAACACCATATATTTT. This gives the protein CASSGSSGAEGNTIYF.

This clone has just one count. The CDR3 is CASSRQIYYEQYF. As DNA, the CDR3 is TGTGCCAGCAGTCGACAGATTTACTACGAGCAGTACTTC. The chain couples TRBV6-5 to TRBJ2-7, with D perhaps matching TRBD1 (5 bases). This CDR3 is built from 13 residues. The ends were cut back, 5 bases at V and 3 bases at J, with 11 bases in the middle. Germline values: CDR1 MNHEY, CDR2 SVGAGI.